A selection of T cell receptor beta chains follows, all from one sample in a study of cytomegalovirus exposure and HLA in healthy donors. Here immunoSEQ multiplex PCR was the method, and the copy in TCRdb shows in-frame clones only, minus some. The sample consists of 150,000 to 200,000 clones, about four fifths of them appearing once. Sequenced input: PBMCs. The receptors here all came from a boy aged 5-17 years in good health and CMV-seronegative. The CDR3 runs from the conserved cysteine through the conserved F or W. D genes are given only for firm matches.

j_call d_call cdr3_length v_call cdr3_nt cdr3_aa
TRBJ2-3 TRBD2 16 TRBV7-6 TGTGCCAGCAGCTTAGAGTCGGGACTAGCAACAGATACGCAGTATTTT CASSLESGLATDTQYF
TRBJ2-7 TRBD2 16 TRBV7-3 TGTGCCAGCAGCTTACGAGCGGGGACGACGCGTTACGAGCAGTACTTC CASSLRAGTTRYEQYF
TRBJ1-1 TRBD1 14 TRBV9 TGTGCCAGCACCCGACAGGGCGGAGGTACTGAAGCTTTCTTT CASTRQGGGTEAFF
TRBJ1-5 NA 14 TRBV7-9 TGTGCCAGCAGCCTCCCAGGGTACAATCAGCCCCAGCATTTT CASSLPGYNQPQHF
TRBJ1-1 NA 13 TRBV27 TGTGCCAGCAGTTTGGGACTCTACACTGAAGCTTTCTTT CASSLGLYTEAFF
TRBJ1-1 NA 13 TRBV2 TGTGCCAGCAGTCTTAGTCAGAACACTGAAGCTTTCTTT CASSLSQNTEAFF
TRBJ2-3 TRBD2 19 TRBV5-1 TGCGCCAGCAGCCCCCCAATTGGGACTAGCGGGGGGGTTGTCTATACGCAGTATTTT CASSPPIGTSGGVVYTQYF
TRBJ2-6 NA 17 TRBV5-6 TGTGCCAGCAGCCAACGCCGGTTACTTCGTGGGGCCAACGTCCTGACTTTC CASSQRRLLRGANVLTF
TRBJ1-2 NA 15 TRBV5-6 TGTGCCAGCAGCTTGGCCGCACAGGCTAACTATGGCTACACCTTC CASSLAAQANYGYTF
TRBJ1-5 NA 12 TRBV2 TGTGCCAGCACGTTAGGCAATCAGCCCCAGCATTTT CASTLGNQPQHF
TRBJ1-1 TRBD1 14 TRBV6-5 TGTGCCAGCATGCGTGGGGACAGGGCAAATGAAGCTTTCTTT CASMRGDRANEAFF
TRBJ2-2 TRBD1 17 TRBV7-7 TGTGCTAGCAGCTTCTACACCGGGACAGGGAACACCGGGGAGCTGTTTTTT CASSFYTGTGNTGELFF
TRBJ2-1 TRBD2 15 TRBV27 TGTGCCAGCAGTTTATCGCGGCGGGGGAGGAATGAGCAGTTCTTC CASSLSRRGRNEQFF